Each of the 10 T cell receptor beta chains below was sequenced from the same sample in a study of Graves' ophthalmopathy and Graves' hyperthyroidism. Scientists amplified the TCR beta CDR3 regions from RNA transcripts. First-round RT-PCR used HTBI primers; second-round multiplex PCR followed. TCRdb called the multiplex PCR reads again in MiXCR, with one record for every CDR3 protein. The sample lists about 590,000 distinct CDR3 sequences, approximately 37% occurring once. The material sequenced was peripheral blood or thyroid tissue (not recorded which). These receptors came from an adult man with Graves' hyperthyroidism.

This clonotype was counted ten times or more. The rearrangement links TRBV29-1 to TRBJ2-7; D tentatively reads TRBD1 or TRBD2 (5 bases each). This CDR3 contains 12 residues. The germline CDR1 and CDR2 sequences are SQVTM and ANQGSEA. The V gene lost 4 bases and the J gene lost 9 bases, with 16 bases spanning the gap. DNA for the CDR3: TGCAGCGTTGGGGGAGCAGGGTTGCGGCAGTACTTC. Protein sequence: CSVGGAGLRQYF.

This chain links TRBV7-9 with TRBJ2-7, with TRBD1 as a possible D gene (5 bases). Germline CDR1 is SEHNR and CDR2 is FQNEAQ (reference sequence). This CDR3 is built from 13 residues. The V end was cut by 5 bases, the J end by 5 bases, with 13 bases between. The CDR3 DNA reads TGTGCCAGCAGCGGGGCAGGGCTCCACGAGCAGTACTTC. Protein: CASSGAGLHEQYF.

The chain has TRBV5-6 and TRBJ2-5; D unresolved. Looked up from germline, CDR1 is SGHDT and CDR2 is YYEEEE. The CDR3 has 16 residues. V was clipped by 1 base and J by 0 bases, with 13 bases between them. The CDR3 region has the DNA TGTGCCAGCAGCTTGTTCCTTGGAGTTAACCAAGAGACCCAGTACTTC. Translated: CASSLFLGVNQETQYF.

J is TRBJ2-7 and V is TRBV7-9, with 8 bases aligning to TRBD1. The CDR3 is 18 residues long. Germline lookup yields CDR1 SEHNR and CDR2 FQNEAQ (reference sequence). Trimming removed 1 base from V and 4 bases from J; junction bases left unmatched: 15. CDR3 DNA: TGTGCCAGCAGCTTAGGGCAGGGGGCCTGGGGGCGCGGTTACGAGCAGTACTTC. Its translation is CASSLGQGAWGRGYEQYF.

As for this clonotype: The missing conserved phenylalanine or tryptophan at the end of this CDR3 makes a read error likely. As DNA, the CDR3 is TGTGCCAGCAGCAAGGTGCGAAGTAATGATGAAAAACTGTTTTTA. Amino acids: CASSKVRSNDEKLFL. This rearrangement joins TRBV6-6 to TRBJ1-4; no clear D. CDR1 and CDR2 (germline): MNHNY, SVGAGI (reference sequence). Trimming left V 6 bases short and J 6 bases short, with 17 bases between. The CDR3 covers 15 residues.

The gene calls are TRBV20-1 and TRBJ1-5, with 10 bases identical to TRBD1. This CDR3 spans 14 amino acids. Losses at the gene ends were 3 bases for V and 5 bases for J; bases not matched to a gene: 4. CDR1 and CDR2 from the germline V gene are DFQATT and SNEGSKA (reference sequence). CDR3 region: CSARGGTGDQPQHF. The CDR3 DNA reads TGCAGTGCTAGGGGGGGGACAGGGGATCAGCCCCAGCATTTT.

The chain employs TRBV6-1 and TRBJ1-5; D is perhaps TRBD1 (5 bases). Trimming stripped 6 bases from V and 4 bases from J, with 16 bases between. CDR3 length: 15 amino acids. Germline values: CDR1 MNHNS, CDR2 SASEGT. CDR3 DNA: TGTGCCAGCAGCCTCTGGGGCACCCTGAATCAGCCCCAGCATTTT. Its translation is CASSLWGTLNQPQHF.

The J gene is TRBJ1-2, the V gene TRBV20-1, with a tentative D call TRBD1 (6 bases). Trimming shortened V by 5 bases and J by 4 bases, and 17 bases separated the two germline ends. Germline CDR1 is DFQATT and CDR2 is SNEGSKA (reference sequence). The CDR3 is 14 amino acids. The DNA for the CDR3 is TGCAGTGCTCGGGTGGGGGCACGTGTCTATGGCTACACCTTC. As protein: CSARVGARVYGYTF.

The chain has TRBV7-9 and TRBJ2-5; no reliable D call. Trimming pared 1 base from V and 5 bases from J, leaving 8 bases between. From germline, CDR1 is SEHNR and CDR2 FQNEAQ (reference sequence). The CDR3 contains 13 residues. Here the CDR3 reads CASSLGAFETQYF. CDR3 nucleotide sequence: TGTGCCAGCAGCTTAGGGGCCTTTGAGACCCAGTACTTC.

The chain joins TRBV29-1 to TRBJ2-3, with 12 positions matching TRBD2. CDR3 length: 16 residues. The V segment lost 6 bases and the J segment 0 bases; nucleotides outside the gene matches: 7. Germline V lookup: CDR1 SQVTM, CDR2 ANQGSEA. In DNA form, the CDR3 reads TGCAGCGTGTGGACGGGGACTAGCGGGAGCACAGATACGCAGTATTTT. Its translation is CSVWTGTSGSTDTQYF.